This T cell receptor (beta chain) was sequenced in a study of human T cells and chemical hapten exposure. Germline CDR1 MGHDK, CDR2 SYGVNS. This CDR3 has 11 amino acids. V lost 4 bases to trimming and J lost 8 bases, with 6 bases between them. This clonotype was counted ten times or more. Time point indicated: patch test 1, 2 weeks after DPC sensitization. The treatment denotes: therapeutic diphenylcyclopropenone sensitization with weekly scalp DPC. MiXCR, applied by TCRdb to the RACE reads, yields one record per CDR3 protein. The profile shows 95,000 to 130,000 distinct CDR3 sequences, 12% of them singletons.

The genes are TRBV25-1 and TRBJ2-1; D call uncertain. This receptor was obtained from a woman aged 45-60 years with alopecia areata. Some clones in this sample may be carry-over from other donors' samples. The sample consisted of whole blood, taken in connection with sensitization to the hapten diphenylcyclopropenone (DPC). The CDR3 is CASSAIHEQFF. CDR3 in DNA: TGTGCCAGCAGTGCAATTCATGAGCAGTTCTTC. Looking up the rest from reference TRBV25-1 and TRBJ2-1 gives the full variable domain: EADIYQTPRYLVIGTGKKITLECSQTMGHDKMYWYQQDPGMELHLIHYSYGVNSTEKGDLSSESTVSRIRTEHFPLTLESARPSHTSQYLCASSAIHEQFFGPGTRLTVL.